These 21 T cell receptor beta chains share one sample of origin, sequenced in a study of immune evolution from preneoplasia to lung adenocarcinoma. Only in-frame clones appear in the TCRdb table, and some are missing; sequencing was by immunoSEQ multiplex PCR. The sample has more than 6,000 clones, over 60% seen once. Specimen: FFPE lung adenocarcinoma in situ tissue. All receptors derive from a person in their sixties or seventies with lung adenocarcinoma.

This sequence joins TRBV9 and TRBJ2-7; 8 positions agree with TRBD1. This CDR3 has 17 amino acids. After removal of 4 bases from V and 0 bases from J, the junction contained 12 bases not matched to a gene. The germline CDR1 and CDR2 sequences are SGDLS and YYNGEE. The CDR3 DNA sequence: TGTGCCAGCAGCCCAGTCGGGACAGGCCGCTTCTCCTACGAGCAGTACTTC. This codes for CASSPVGTGRFSYEQYF.

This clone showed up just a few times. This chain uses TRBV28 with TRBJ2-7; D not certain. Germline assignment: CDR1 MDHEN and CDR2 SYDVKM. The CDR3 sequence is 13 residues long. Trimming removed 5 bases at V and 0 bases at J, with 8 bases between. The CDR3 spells CASSPTSSYEQYF. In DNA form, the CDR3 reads TGTGCCAGCAGTCCTACGAGCTCCTACGAGCAGTACTTC.

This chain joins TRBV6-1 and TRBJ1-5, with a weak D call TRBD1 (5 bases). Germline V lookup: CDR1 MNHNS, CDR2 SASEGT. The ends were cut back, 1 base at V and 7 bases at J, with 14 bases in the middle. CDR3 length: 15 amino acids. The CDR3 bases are TGTGCCAGCAGTGAAGGGTACAGGAGGAACCAGCCCCAGCATTTT. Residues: CASSEGYRRNQPQHF.

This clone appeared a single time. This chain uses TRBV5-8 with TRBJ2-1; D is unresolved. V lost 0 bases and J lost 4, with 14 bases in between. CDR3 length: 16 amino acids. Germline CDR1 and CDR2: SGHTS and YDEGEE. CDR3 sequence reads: CASSLVLSNHYNEQFF. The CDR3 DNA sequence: TGTGCCAGCAGCTTGGTCCTCTCCAATCATTACAATGAGCAGTTCTTC.

The CDR3: CASSLVIGIGTEAFF. The CDR3 DNA reads as TGTGCCAGCAGCTTAGTCATAGGGATTGGCACTGAAGCTTTCTTT. The chain links TRBV7-9 to TRBJ1-1; D is uncertain. Germline CDR1 is SEHNR and CDR2 is FQNEAQ (reference sequence). V lost 1 base and J 4 bases, leaving 13 bases between the germline ends. The length of the CDR3 is 15 residues.

CDR3 region: CASSTRTGEPPYGYTF. CDR3 bases: TGTGCCAGCAGCACCCGGACAGGGGAACCCCCCTATGGCTACACCTTC. This chain joins TRBV5-4 and TRBJ1-2; 9 bases line up with TRBD1. CDR3 length equals 16 residues. With 4 bases clipped from V and 4 bases from J, the junction kept 11 bases outside the gene matches. Germline CDR1 and CDR2: SGHNT and YYREEE (reference sequence). The full variable domain, rest sourced from reference TRBV5-4 and TRBJ1-2, is ETGVTQSPTHLIKTRGQQVTLRCSSQSGHNTVSWYQQALGQGPQFIFQYYREEENGRGNFPPRFSGLQFPNYSSELNVNALELDDSALYLCASSTRTGEPPYGYTFGSGTRLTVV.

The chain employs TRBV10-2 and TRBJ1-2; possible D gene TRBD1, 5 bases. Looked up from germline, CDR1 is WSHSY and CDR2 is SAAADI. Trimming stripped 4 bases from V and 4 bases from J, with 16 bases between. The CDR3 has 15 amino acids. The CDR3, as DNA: TGCGCCAGCAGTGTACCGGGGGTGGCCTCCTATGGCTACACCTTC. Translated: CASSVPGVASYGYTF.

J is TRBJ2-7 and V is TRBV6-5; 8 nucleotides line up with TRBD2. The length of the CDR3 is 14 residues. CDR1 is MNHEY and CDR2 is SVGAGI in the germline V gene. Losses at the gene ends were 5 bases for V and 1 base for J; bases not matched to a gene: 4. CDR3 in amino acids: CASSPTGGSYEQYF. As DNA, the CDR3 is TGTGCCAGCAGTCCCACGGGGGGGTCCTACGAGCAGTACTTC.

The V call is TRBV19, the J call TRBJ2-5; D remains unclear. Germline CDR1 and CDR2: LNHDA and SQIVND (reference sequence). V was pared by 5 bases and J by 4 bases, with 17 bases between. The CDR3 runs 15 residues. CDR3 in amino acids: CASSLPSLGRETQYF. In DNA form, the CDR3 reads TGTGCCAGTAGTCTCCCCTCCCTTGGGCGAGAGACCCAGTACTTC.

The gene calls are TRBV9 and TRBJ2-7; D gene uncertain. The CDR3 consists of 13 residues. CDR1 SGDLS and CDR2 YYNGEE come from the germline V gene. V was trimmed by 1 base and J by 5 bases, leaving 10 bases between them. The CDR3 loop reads CASSVNPGNEQYF. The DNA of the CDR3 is TGTGCCAGCAGCGTAAACCCTGGCAACGAGCAGTACTTC.

The CDR3 loop is CASSLVGGAKGPYEQYF. The CDR3 nucleotides read TGTGCCAGCAGCTTAGTTGGGGGTGCGAAGGGGCCCTACGAGCAGTACTTC. V is TRBV7-6 and J is TRBJ2-7, with D perhaps TRBD1 or TRBD2 (5 bases each). This CDR3 has 17 residues. Germline V gene data show CDR1 as SGHVS and CDR2 as FNYEAQ. V lost 1 base and J 2 bases, leaving 18 bases between the germline ends.

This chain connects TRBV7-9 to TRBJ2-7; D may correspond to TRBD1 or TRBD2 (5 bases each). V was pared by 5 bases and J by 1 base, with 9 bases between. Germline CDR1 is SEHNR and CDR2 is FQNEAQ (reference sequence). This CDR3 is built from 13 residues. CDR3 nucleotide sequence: TGTGCCAGCAGCGGGACCCTATCCTACGAGCAGTACTTC. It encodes CASSGTLSYEQYF.

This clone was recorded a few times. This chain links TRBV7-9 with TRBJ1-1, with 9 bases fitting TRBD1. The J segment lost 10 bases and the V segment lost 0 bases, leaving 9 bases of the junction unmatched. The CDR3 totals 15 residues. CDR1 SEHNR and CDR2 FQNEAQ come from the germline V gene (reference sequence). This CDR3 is CASSLAWTGARGAFF. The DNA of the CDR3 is TGTGCCAGCAGCTTAGCGTGGACAGGGGCTAGGGGAGCTTTCTTT.

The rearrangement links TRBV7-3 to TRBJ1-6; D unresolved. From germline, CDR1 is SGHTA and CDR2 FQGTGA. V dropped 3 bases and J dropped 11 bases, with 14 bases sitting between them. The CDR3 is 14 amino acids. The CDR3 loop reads CASSLGGLGTPLHF. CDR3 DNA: TGTGCCAGCAGCTTGGGAGGCCTTGGGACACCCCTCCACTTT.

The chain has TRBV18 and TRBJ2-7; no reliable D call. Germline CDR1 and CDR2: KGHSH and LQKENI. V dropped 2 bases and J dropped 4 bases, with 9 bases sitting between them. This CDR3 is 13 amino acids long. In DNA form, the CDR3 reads TGTGCCAGCTCACCATGGAAGGGATACGAGCAGTACTTC. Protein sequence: CASSPWKGYEQYF.

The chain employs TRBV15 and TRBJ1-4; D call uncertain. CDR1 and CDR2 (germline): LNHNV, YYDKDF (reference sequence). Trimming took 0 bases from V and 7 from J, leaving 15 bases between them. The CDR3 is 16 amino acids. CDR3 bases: TGTGCCACCAGCAGAGATTCGTCCAGTAGTAGTGAAAAACTGTTTTTT. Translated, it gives CATSRDSSSSSEKLFF. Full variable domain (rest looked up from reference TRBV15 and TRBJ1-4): DAMVIQNPRYQVTQFGKPVTLSCSQTLNHNVMYWYQQKSSQAPKLLFHYYDKDFNNEADTPDNFQSRRPNTSFCFLDIRSPGLGDTAMYLCATSRDSSSSSEKLFFGSGTQLSVL.

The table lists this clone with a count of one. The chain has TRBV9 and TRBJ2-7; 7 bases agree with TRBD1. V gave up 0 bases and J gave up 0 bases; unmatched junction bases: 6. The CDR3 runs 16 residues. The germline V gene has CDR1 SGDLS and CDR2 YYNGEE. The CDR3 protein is CASSVGGQASSYEQYF. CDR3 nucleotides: TGTGCCAGCAGCGTAGGCGGACAGGCGAGCTCCTACGAGCAGTACTTC.

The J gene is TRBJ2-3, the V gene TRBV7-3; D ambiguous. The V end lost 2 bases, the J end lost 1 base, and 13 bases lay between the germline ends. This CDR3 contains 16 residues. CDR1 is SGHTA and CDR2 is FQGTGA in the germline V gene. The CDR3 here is CASSLRPGVGTDTQYF. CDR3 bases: TGTGCCAGCAGCTTACGCCCAGGCGTCGGCACAGATACGCAGTATTTT.

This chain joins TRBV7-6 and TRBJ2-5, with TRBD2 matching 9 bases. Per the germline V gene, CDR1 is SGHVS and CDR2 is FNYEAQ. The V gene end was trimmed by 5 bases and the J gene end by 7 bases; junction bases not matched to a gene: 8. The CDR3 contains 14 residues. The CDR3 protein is CASSPGTSSGTQYF. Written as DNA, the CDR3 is TGTGCCAGCAGCCCGGGGACTAGCAGTGGGACCCAGTACTTC.

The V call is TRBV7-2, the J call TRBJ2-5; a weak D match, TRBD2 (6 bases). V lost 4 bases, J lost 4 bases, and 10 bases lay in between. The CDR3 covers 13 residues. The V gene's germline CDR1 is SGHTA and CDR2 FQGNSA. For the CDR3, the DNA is TGTGCCAGCAGCTCAGGGACTTCAGAGACCCAGTACTTC. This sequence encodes CASSSGTSETQYF.

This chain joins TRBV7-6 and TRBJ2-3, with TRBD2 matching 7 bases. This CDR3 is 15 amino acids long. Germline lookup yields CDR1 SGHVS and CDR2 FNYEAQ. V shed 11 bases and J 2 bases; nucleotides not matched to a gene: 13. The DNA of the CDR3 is TGTGCCGTCCGCAGCTCCGGGACTACCACAGATACGCAGTATTTT. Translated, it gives CAVRSSGTTTDTQYF.